The present entry profiles one TCR beta chain with its context. This table comes from immunoSEQ multiplex PCR, and its TCRdb copy is limited to in-frame clones, with some not included. This sample has fewer than 90,000 clones, with roughly 97% found just once. The sample is drawn from a study of technical replicates of blood from a handful of donors. This CDR3 region has 14 residues. Trimming took 6 bases from V and 5 from J; bases not matched to a gene: 7. The V gene's germline CDR1 is SGHNT and CDR2 YYREEE (reference sequence). The gene calls are TRBV5-4 and TRBJ1-4; 7 bases are a match to TRBD1. This clonotype was obtained from a human donor in good health. Sequenced sample: T cells isolated from PBMCs. In DNA, the CDR3 is TGTGCCAGCACCATGGGACAGCAAAATGAAAAACTGTTTTTT. As protein: CASTMGQQNEKLFF.